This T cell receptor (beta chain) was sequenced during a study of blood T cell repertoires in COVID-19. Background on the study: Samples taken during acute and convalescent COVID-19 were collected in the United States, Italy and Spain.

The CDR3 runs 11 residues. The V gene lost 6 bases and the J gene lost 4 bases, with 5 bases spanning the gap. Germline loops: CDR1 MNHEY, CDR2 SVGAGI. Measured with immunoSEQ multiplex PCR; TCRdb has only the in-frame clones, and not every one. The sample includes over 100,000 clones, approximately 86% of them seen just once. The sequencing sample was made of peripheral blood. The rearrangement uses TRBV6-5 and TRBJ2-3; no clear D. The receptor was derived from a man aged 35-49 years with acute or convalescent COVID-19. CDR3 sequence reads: CASSSSDTQYF. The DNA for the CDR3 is TGTGCCAGCAGCTCTTCAGATACGCAGTATTTT.